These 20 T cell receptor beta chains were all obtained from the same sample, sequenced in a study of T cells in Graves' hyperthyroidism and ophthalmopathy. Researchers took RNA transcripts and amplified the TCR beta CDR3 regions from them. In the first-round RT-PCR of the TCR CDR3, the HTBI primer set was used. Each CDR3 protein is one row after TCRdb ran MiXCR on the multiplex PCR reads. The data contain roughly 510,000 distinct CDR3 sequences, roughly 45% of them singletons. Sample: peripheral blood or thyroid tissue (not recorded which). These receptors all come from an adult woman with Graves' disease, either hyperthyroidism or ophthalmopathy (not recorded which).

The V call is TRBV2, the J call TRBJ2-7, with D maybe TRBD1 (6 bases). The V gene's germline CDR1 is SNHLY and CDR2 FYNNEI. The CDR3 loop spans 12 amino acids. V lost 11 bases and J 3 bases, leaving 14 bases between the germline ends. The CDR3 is CAVRGQNYEQYF. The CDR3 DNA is TGTGCCGTTCGAGGACAGAACTACGAGCAGTACTTC.

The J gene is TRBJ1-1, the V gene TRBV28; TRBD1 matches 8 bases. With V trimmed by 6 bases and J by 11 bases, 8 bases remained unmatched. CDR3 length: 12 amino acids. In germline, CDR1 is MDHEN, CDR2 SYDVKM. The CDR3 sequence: CASSSGGVDAFF. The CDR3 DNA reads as TGTGCCAGCAGCTCAGGGGGCGTGGACGCTTTCTTT.

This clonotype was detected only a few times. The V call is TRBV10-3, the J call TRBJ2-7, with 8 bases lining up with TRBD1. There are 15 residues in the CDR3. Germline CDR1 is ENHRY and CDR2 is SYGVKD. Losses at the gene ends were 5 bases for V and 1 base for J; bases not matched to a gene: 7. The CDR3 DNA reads TGTGCCATCAGTCCCACAGGGGGAACGTCCTACGAGCAGTACTTC. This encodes CAISPTGGTSYEQYF.

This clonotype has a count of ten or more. CDR3 residues: CASSGGGLGAYEQYF. The CDR3 DNA reads as TGTGCCAGCAGTGGGGGCGGACTAGGGGCCTACGAGCAGTACTTC. This chain connects TRBV2 to TRBJ2-7; 7 nucleotides line up with TRBD2. This CDR3 spans 15 amino acids. V was clipped by 4 bases and J by 2 bases; unmatched bases: 8. The germline V gene has CDR1 SNHLY and CDR2 FYNNEI.

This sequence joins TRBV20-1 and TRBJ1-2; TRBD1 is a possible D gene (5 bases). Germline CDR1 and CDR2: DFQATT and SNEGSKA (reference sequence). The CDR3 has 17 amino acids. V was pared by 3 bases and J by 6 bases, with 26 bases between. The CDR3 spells CSASNLAGAPGDDGYTF. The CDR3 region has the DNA TGCAGTGCTAGTAATCTAGCGGGAGCCCCCGGGGACGATGGCTACACCTTC.

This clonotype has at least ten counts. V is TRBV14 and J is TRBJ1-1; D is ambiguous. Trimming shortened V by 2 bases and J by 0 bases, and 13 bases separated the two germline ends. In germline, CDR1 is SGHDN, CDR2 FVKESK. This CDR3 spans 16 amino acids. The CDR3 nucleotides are TGTGCCAGCAGCCAACTGAGAAGCGCACTGAACACTGAAGCTTTCTTT. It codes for CASSQLRSALNTEAFF.

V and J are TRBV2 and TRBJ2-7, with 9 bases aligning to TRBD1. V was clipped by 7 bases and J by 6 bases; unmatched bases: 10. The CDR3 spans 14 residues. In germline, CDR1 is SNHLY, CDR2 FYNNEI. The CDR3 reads CASIEGTGPVEQYF. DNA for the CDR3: TGTGCCAGCATAGAGGGGACAGGGCCGGTCGAGCAGTACTTC.

In DNA, the CDR3 is TGTGCCTCTGGAAAGGGAGCCAATCAGCCCCAGCATTTT. It codes for CASGKGANQPQHF. The rearrangement uses TRBV19 and TRBJ1-5; no definite D call. Deletions cut 11 bases from V and 3 bases from J, with 14 bases between. The CDR3 is made up of 13 amino acids. Germline V gives CDR1 LNHDA, CDR2 SQIVND (reference sequence). The full variable domain, completed using reference TRBV19 and TRBJ1-5, is DGGITQSPKYLFRKEGQNVTLSCEQNLNHDAMYWYRQDPGQGLRLIYYSQIVNDFQKGDIAEGYSVSREKKESFPLTVTSAQKNPTAFYLCASGKGANQPQHFGDGTRLSIL.

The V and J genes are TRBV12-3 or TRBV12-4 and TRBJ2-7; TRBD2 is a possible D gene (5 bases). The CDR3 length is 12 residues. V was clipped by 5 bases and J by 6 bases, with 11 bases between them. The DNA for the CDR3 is TGTGCCAGCAGTCCCACTAGTGGCGAGCAGTACTTC. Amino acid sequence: CASSPTSGEQYF.

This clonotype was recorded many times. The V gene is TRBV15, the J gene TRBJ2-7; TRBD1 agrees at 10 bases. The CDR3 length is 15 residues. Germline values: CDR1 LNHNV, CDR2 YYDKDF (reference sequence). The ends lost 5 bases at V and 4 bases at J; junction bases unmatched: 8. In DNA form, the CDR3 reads TGTGCCACCAGCCTTTCCATGGACAGGGGGTACGAGCAGTACTTC. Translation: CATSLSMDRGYEQYF. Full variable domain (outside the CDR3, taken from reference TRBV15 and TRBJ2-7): DAMVIQNPRYQVTQFGKPVTLSCSQTLNHNVMYWYQQKSSQAPKLLFHYYDKDFNNEADTPDNFQSRRPNTSFCFLDIRSPGLGDTAMYLCATSLSMDRGYEQYFGPGTRLTVT.

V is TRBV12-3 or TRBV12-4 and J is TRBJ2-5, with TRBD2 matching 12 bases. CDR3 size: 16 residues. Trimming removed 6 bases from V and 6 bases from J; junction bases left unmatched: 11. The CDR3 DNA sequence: TGTGCCAGCAGCGGTGCTCCGACTAGCGGGAGCCAGACCCAGTACTTC. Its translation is CASSGAPTSGSQTQYF.

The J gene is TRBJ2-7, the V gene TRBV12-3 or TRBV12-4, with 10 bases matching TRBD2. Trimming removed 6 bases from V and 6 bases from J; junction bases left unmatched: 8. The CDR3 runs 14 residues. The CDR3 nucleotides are TGTGCCAGCAGAACGGGACTAGCGTGGAGCGAGCAGTACTTC. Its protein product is CASRTGLAWSEQYF.

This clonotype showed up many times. CDR3 in amino acids: CSAHPGTTSYEQYF. CDR3 nucleotides: TGCAGTGCGCACCCCGGGACTACCTCCTACGAGCAGTACTTC. The V gene is TRBV20-1, the J gene TRBJ2-7, with 7 bases that match TRBD2. The germline gives CDR1 DFQATT, CDR2 SNEGSKA (reference sequence). Unmatched junction bases numbered 8, after V lost 6 bases and J lost 0 bases. CDR3 length: 14 amino acids.

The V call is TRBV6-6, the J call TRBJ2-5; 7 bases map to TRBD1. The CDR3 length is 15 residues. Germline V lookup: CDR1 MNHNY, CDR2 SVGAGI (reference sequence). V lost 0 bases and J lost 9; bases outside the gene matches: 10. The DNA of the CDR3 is TGTGCCAGCAGTTACTCGGCAGGGGGTCGGCAGCCCCAGTACTTC. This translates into CASSYSAGGRQPQYF.

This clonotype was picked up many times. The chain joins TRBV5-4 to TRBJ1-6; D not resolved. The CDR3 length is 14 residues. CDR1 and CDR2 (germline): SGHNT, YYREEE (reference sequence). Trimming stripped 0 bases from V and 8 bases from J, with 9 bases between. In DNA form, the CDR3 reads TGTGCCAGCAGCTTGGAAAGGGAGCATTCACCCCTCCACTTT. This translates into CASSLEREHSPLHF.

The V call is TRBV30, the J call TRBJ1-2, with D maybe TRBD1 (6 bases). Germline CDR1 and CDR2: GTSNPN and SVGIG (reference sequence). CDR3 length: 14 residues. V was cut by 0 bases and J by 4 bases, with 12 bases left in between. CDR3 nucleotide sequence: TGTGCCTGGAGTGTACTGGGGGCGATCTATGGCTACACCTTC. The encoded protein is CAWSVLGAIYGYTF.

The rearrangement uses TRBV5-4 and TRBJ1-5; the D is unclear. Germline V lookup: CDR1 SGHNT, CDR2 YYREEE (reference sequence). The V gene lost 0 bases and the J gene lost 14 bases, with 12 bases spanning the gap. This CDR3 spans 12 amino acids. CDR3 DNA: TGTGCCAGCAGCTTGGCGGGAGCATACGAGCATTTT. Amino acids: CASSLAGAYEHF.

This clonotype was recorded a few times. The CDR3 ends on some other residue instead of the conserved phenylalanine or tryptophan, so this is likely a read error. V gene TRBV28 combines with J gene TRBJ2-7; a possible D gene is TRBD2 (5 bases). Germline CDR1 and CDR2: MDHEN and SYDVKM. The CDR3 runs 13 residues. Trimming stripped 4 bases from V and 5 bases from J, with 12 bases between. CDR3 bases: TGTGCCAGCAGTTCCCCCCGGGATCACGAGCAGTACCTC. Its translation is CASSSPRDHEQYL.

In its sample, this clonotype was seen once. CDR3 in amino acids: CATKDRGGVGVEKLFF. The CDR3 DNA reads as TGTGCCACCAAGGACAGGGGGGGGGTCGGAGTTGAAAAACTGTTTTTT. The chain links TRBV10-3 to TRBJ1-4; 10 nucleotides align to TRBD1. In germline, CDR1 is ENHRY, CDR2 SYGVKD. This CDR3 has 16 residues. J gave up 7 bases and V 10 bases, and 15 bases lay outside the gene matches.

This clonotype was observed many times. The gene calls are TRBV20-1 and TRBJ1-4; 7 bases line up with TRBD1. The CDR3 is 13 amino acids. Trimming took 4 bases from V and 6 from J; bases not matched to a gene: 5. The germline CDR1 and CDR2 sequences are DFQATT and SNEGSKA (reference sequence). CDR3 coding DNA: TGCAGTGCTACCGGGACAGATGATGAAAAACTGTTTTTT. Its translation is CSATGTDDEKLFF.